These 15 T cell receptor beta chains came from one sample sequenced in a study of blood T cell repertoires in COVID-19. Generated by immunoSEQ multiplex PCR, the TCRdb table keeps only in-frame clones and is missing some. The data hold about 60,000 clones, with roughly 87% observed a single time. Material: peripheral blood. These TCRs come from a human donor with acute or convalescent COVID-19. The donor label of this sample is uncertain.

This chain's CDR3 is CASSGTGQGNQPQHF. The DNA of the CDR3 is TGTGCCAGCAGCGGAACGGGACAGGGTAATCAGCCCCAGCATTTT. The gene calls are TRBV7-2 and TRBJ1-5; 9 positions match TRBD1. Per germline, CDR1 SGHTA and CDR2 FQGNSA. The length of the CDR3 is 15 residues. With V trimmed by 5 bases and J by 4 bases, 6 bases remained unmatched.

This chain connects TRBV10-3 to TRBJ2-1, with D maybe TRBD1 (6 bases). The CDR3 is made up of 13 amino acids. CDR1 is ENHRY, CDR2 SYGVKD, per germline. The V end was cut by 6 bases, the J end by 6 bases, with 12 bases between. Here the CDR3 DNA reads TGTGCCATCAGAGACCTGACAGGCAATGAGCAGTTCTTC. This gives the protein CAIRDLTGNEQFF.

The chain couples TRBV6-5 to TRBJ1-2; 8 bases align to TRBD1. The CDR3 sequence is 15 residues long. The germline V gene has CDR1 MNHEY and CDR2 SVGAGI. The junction had 12 bases not matched to a gene; V was cut back by 11 bases and J by 1 base. The DNA for the CDR3 is TGTGCCCAAGGGGGAAGGACAGGGCTTAACTATGGCTACACCTTC. Amino acid sequence: CAQGGRTGLNYGYTF.

The chain uses TRBV28 and TRBJ1-5; weak D call: TRBD1 (5 bases). Germline V lookup: CDR1 MDHEN, CDR2 SYDVKM. This CDR3 has 15 amino acids. Trimming stripped 4 bases from V and 3 bases from J, with 13 bases between. The CDR3 nucleotides read TGTGCCAGCAGTTCCGCGTCAGGACACAATCAGCCCCAGCATTTT. Translating gives CASSSASGHNQPQHF.

The V call is TRBV6-4, the J call TRBJ2-3; 14 bases line up with TRBD2. The germline CDR1 and CDR2 sequences are MRHNA and SNTAGT. The CDR3 has 20 residues. The V segment lost 5 bases and the J segment 1 base; nucleotides outside the gene matches: 14. The DNA for the CDR3 is TGTGCCAGCAGTAGAAGTACCGGGACTAGCGGGAGAGGGGGCACAGATACGCAGTATTTT. Translated, it gives CASSRSTGTSGRGGTDTQYF.

CDR3 in DNA: TGCAGTGCTAGTTTTGGTGCGGGAGTGGGCTACAATGAGCAGTTCTTC. Translating it yields CSASFGAGVGYNEQFF. J is TRBJ2-1 and V is TRBV20-1; 7 bases are a match to TRBD2. The CDR3 covers 16 residues. Germline loops: CDR1 DFQATT, CDR2 SNEGSKA (reference sequence). Trimming removed 3 bases from V and 3 bases from J; junction bases left unmatched: 11.

The gene calls are TRBV5-1 and TRBJ2-1, with 8 bases aligning to TRBD2. The J segment lost 6 bases and the V segment lost 0 bases, leaving 8 bases of the junction unmatched. Germline V lookup: CDR1 SGHRS, CDR2 YFSETQ. The CDR3 consists of 16 residues. The CDR3 region is CASSLEAGGGGNEQFF. DNA of the CDR3: TGCGCCAGCAGCTTGGAGGCGGGGGGCGGGGGCAATGAGCAGTTCTTC.

Written as DNA, the CDR3 is TGTGCCACCAGCAGAGGCAGGTTGAACACTGAAGCTTTCTTT. Translating gives CATSRGRLNTEAFF. The J gene is TRBJ1-1, the V gene TRBV15, with unresolved D. This CDR3 has 14 amino acids. Trimming removed 1 base at V and 0 bases at J, with 6 bases between. Germline V gene lookup returns CDR1 LNHNV and CDR2 YYDKDF (reference sequence).

This clone was picked up a small number of times. The V and J genes are TRBV18 and TRBJ1-5; D is unresolved. The V end was cut by 3 bases, the J end by 5 bases, with 14 bases between. This CDR3 has 15 residues. Germline values: CDR1 KGHSH, CDR2 LQKENI. The chain's CDR3 is CASSPHVSADQPQHF. Written as DNA, the CDR3 is TGTGCCAGCTCACCTCACGTCTCGGCGGATCAGCCCCAGCATTTT.

CDR3 coding DNA: TGTGCCAGCGGACAGGGAGGGAATGAGCAGTTCTTC. As protein: CASGQGGNEQFF. V usage is TRBV19 and J usage is TRBJ2-1; a weak D match, TRBD1 (8 bases). The length of the CDR3 is 12 residues. The germline V gene encodes CDR1 LNHDA and CDR2 SQIVND (reference sequence). V lost 9 bases and J lost 7, with 13 bases in between.

This clone came up a few times. V usage is TRBV27 and J usage is TRBJ1-6; possible D gene TRBD1, 5 bases. CDR1 is MNHEY and CDR2 is SMNVEV in the germline V gene (reference sequence). Trimming removed 7 bases from V and 11 bases from J, with 12 bases in between. The CDR3 is made up of 12 amino acids. Written as DNA, the CDR3 is TGTGCCAGCACCCAGTTAGGGGCACCCCTCCACTTT. Amino acid sequence: CASTQLGAPLHF.

The rearrangement uses TRBV29-1 and TRBJ1-2; D unclear. Between the trimmed V and J ends, which lost 7 bases and 2 bases, there was a span of 14 bases. CDR1 and CDR2 (germline): SQVTM, ANQGSEA. The CDR3 contains 13 residues. The CDR3 spells CSAHHFPNYGYTF. CDR3 nucleotides: TGCAGCGCCCACCACTTCCCAAACTATGGCTACACCTTC.

V is TRBV5-6 and J is TRBJ1-2; the match to TRBD1 covers 9 bases. This CDR3 comprises 15 residues. The germline gives CDR1 SGHDT, CDR2 YYEEEE. Trimming at V came to 1 base and at J to 7 bases, leaving 8 bases not matched to a gene. Written as DNA, the CDR3 is TGTGCCAGCAGCTTGATGGACAGGGGCAGACTTGGCTACACCTTC. As protein: CASSLMDRGRLGYTF.

The chain recombines TRBV27 with TRBJ1-2, with 9 bases lining up with TRBD1. With 6 bases clipped from V and 6 bases from J, the junction kept 8 bases outside the gene matches. The CDR3 is 14 amino acids. CDR1 is MNHEY, CDR2 SMNVEV, per germline (reference sequence). CDR3 bases: TGTGCCAGCAGCTTCCGGACAGGGGATAATGGCTACACCTTC. Its protein is CASSFRTGDNGYTF.

The chain links TRBV5-1 to TRBJ2-3; the match to TRBD2 covers 9 bases. Trimming at V came to 3 bases and at J to 0 bases, leaving 8 bases not matched to a gene. The CDR3 is made up of 17 amino acids. Germline CDR1 reads SGHRS; CDR2 reads YFSETQ. The CDR3: CASSSWSSGVSTDTQYF. Here the CDR3 DNA reads TGCGCCAGCAGCTCGTGGTCTAGCGGGGTTAGCACAGATACGCAGTATTTT.